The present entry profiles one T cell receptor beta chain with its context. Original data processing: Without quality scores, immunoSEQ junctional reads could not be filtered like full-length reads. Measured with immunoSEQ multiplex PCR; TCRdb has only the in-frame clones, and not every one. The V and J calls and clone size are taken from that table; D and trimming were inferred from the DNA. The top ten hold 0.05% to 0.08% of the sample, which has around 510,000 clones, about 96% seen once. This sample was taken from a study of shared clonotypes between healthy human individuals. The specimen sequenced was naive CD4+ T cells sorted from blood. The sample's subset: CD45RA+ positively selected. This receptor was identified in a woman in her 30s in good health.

For the CDR3, the DNA is TGTGCCAGTCCCTCTCTGGACGGGATTTCTGGAAACACCATATATTTT. This codes for CASPSLDGISGNTIYF. The chain uses TRBV19 and TRBJ1-3; D is uncertain. Trimming shortened V by 8 bases and J by 1 base, and 18 bases separated the two germline ends. This CDR3 is 16 amino acids long. Germline-derived CDR1 and CDR2 are LNHDA and SQIVND (reference sequence). Full variable domain (missing parts from reference TRBV19 and TRBJ1-3): DGGITQSPKYLFRKEGQNVTLSCEQNLNHDAMYWYRQDPGQGLRLIYYSQIVNDFQKGDIAEGYSVSREKKESFPLTVTSAQKNPTAFYLCASPSLDGISGNTIYFGEGSWLTVV.